Sequencing of this TCR beta chain was carried out in a study of shared T cell receptors in the human thymus. This CDR3 contains 14 residues. J gave up 5 bases and V 6 bases, and 4 bases lay outside the gene matches. Germline lookup yields CDR1 MNHEY and CDR2 SVGAGI. The repertoire was sequenced with immunoSEQ multiplex PCR; TCRdb's copy has only in-frame clones and lacks some. This table holds hundreds of thousands of clones, more than 75% found once. The data also belong to a second study, concerning human thymus T cells. This second study says: Thymus specimens were resections from corrective heart surgery. It looked as if thymic and blood repertoires used V and J genes in a biased way. As related research reported, thymic repertoires overlapped highly among unrelated individuals.

Source material: thymocytes. The chain joins TRBV6-5 to TRBJ2-1; 10 positions agree with TRBD2. This TCR derives from a boy less than two years old with a congenital heart defect. The CDR3 is CASRGTSANNEQFF. The CDR3 coding sequence is TGTGCCAGCAGGGGGACTAGCGCGAACAATGAGCAGTTCTTC.